The subject of this entry is one TCR beta chain. Original methodology: Amplified reference gene primers provided the basis for estimating nucleated cell counts. Produced via immunoSEQ multiplex PCR; TCRdb's table is partial and in-frame only. That table furnishes V, J and clone size, whereas the DNA furnished D and trimming. The sample lists about 54,000 clones; roughly four fifths were seen once. These data belong to a study of blood T cell repertoires in COVID-19. Turning to the study itself: Collection of acute and convalescent COVID-19 samples took place in the United States, Italy and Spain. T cells, B-cell-depleted T cells, or PBMCs supplied cDNA or gDNA.

CDR1 is SEHNR, CDR2 FQNEAQ, per germline (reference sequence). Trimming removed 2 bases at V and 4 bases at J, with 10 bases between. This CDR3 comprises 14 residues. The rearrangement links TRBV7-9 to TRBJ2-3; no clear D. This TCR was recovered from a woman aged 60-75 years with acute or convalescent COVID-19. The specimen was peripheral blood. The CDR3 reads CASSLSLTADTQYF. The CDR3 DNA reads TGTGCCAGCAGCTTATCATTAACAGCAGATACGCAGTATTTT.